The T cell receptor (beta chain) under discussion was sequenced for a study of high-grade serous ovarian cancer treatment subgroups. Study results and limitations: CDR1 and CDR2 were left unanalyzed; analyses focused on CDR3.

Tumor tissue was taken before any definitive surgery or chemotherapy was given. This clone occurred once. What it binds is unknown. The data were produced by immunoSEQ multiplex PCR, yet TCRdb's version contains in-frame clones alone and is incomplete. Of fewer than 9,500 clones listed, less than 70% are singletons. Germline lookup yields CDR1 GTSNPN and CDR2 SVGIG (reference sequence). CDR3 length: 14 residues. After removal of 0 bases from V and 6 bases from J, the junction contained 1 base not matched to a gene. This sequence was found in a human donor with high-grade serous ovarian cancer. The sample was tumor tissue. V and J are TRBV30 and TRBJ1-5; 11 bases match TRBD1. For the CDR3, the DNA is TGTGCCTGGAGTGTCGGGACAGGGGGTCAGCCCCAGCATTTT. It yields the protein CAWSVGTGGQPQHF.